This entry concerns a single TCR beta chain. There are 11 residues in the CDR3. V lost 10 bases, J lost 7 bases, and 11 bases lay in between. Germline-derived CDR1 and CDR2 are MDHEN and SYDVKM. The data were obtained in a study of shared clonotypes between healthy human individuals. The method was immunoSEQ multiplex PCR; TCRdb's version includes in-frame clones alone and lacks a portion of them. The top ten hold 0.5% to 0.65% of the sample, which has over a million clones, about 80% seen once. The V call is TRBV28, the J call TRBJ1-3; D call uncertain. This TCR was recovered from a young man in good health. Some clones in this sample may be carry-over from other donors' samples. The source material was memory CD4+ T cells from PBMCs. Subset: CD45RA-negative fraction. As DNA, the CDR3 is TGTGCCACCTTAGACCGGAACACCATATATTTT. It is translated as CATLDRNTIYF.